The 18 T cell receptor beta chains below all came from one sample that was sequenced in a study of cytomegalovirus exposure and HLA in healthy donors. Vbeta (60) and Jbeta (13) primers were used in the PCR. Repertoires were generated with immunoSEQ multiplex PCR, while TCRdb's copy carries only in-frame clones and drops some. There are roughly 150,000 clones in the sample; around 72% occur only once, and around 1.5% lies in the top ten. Material for sequencing was PBMCs. These receptors were obtained from a man younger than 35 in good health and CMV-seronegative.

The chain employs TRBV6-4 and TRBJ2-3; 8 positions match TRBD2. The CDR3 loop spans 14 amino acids. The germline gives CDR1 MRHNA, CDR2 SNTAGT. J was trimmed by 3 bases and V by 5 bases; bases with no gene match: 4. CDR3 protein: CASSPGGPTDTQYF. In DNA, the CDR3 is TGTGCCAGCAGTCCGGGAGGGCCTACAGATACGCAGTATTTT.

The genes are TRBV19 and TRBJ1-5; 9 positions match TRBD1. CDR3 size: 14 residues. The ends lost 1 base at V and 7 bases at J; junction bases unmatched: 2. CDR1 is LNHDA and CDR2 is SQIVND in the germline V gene (reference sequence). The CDR3 nucleotides read TGTGCCAGTAGTATAGTGACAGGGGGACAGCCCCAGCATTTT. The encoded protein is CASSIVTGGQPQHF.

The rearrangement joins TRBV18 to TRBJ2-7; 9 nucleotides align to TRBD1. Germline V lookup: CDR1 KGHSH, CDR2 LQKENI. Germline trimming cut 3 bases from V and 2 bases from J; bases unmatched to any gene: 2. This CDR3 has 14 amino acids. CDR3 in amino acids: CASSPGTGPYEQYF. The DNA for the CDR3 is TGTGCCAGCTCACCGGGGACAGGGCCCTACGAGCAGTACTTC.

The J gene is TRBJ1-1, the V gene TRBV27; possibly TRBD1 for D (5 bases). The CDR3 covers 14 residues. V lost 6 bases, J lost 10 bases, and 21 bases lay in between. Germline V lookup: CDR1 MNHEY, CDR2 SMNVEV (reference sequence). The CDR3 DNA is TGTGCCAGCAGGGACGACAGTCCTCTAGGACGAGCTTTCTTT. Translation: CASRDDSPLGRAFF.

The chain links TRBV30 to TRBJ2-2; D gene ambiguous. Germline assignment: CDR1 GTSNPN and CDR2 SVGIG (reference sequence). With 2 bases removed from V and 1 base from J, the gap between germline ends came to 5 bases. The CDR3 covers 13 residues. CDR3 amino acids: CAWSPQNTGELFF. For the CDR3, the DNA is TGTGCCTGGAGTCCACAGAACACCGGGGAGCTGTTTTTT.

Only a few counts were recorded for this clone. The CDR3 spells CASSEQGTEAFF. In DNA, the CDR3 is TGTGCCAGCAGTGAACAGGGGACTGAAGCTTTCTTT. The chain has TRBV2 and TRBJ1-1, with D possibly matching TRBD1 (6 bases). The germline V gene encodes CDR1 SNHLY and CDR2 FYNNEI. This CDR3 has 12 residues. Trimming pared 2 bases from V and 5 bases from J, leaving 6 bases between.

The CDR3 loop reads CASSVTQNEQFF. The CDR3 DNA reads as TGTGCCAGCAGCGTGACACAGAATGAGCAGTTCTTC. V and J are TRBV9 and TRBJ2-1; D not certain. Germline V gene data show CDR1 as SGDLS and CDR2 as YYNGEE. The CDR3 has 12 amino acids. The ends were cut back, 2 bases at V and 7 bases at J, with 7 bases in the middle.

This clone was counted only a few times. The gene calls are TRBV27 and TRBJ1-5; 12 bases match TRBD1. V lost 3 bases and J lost 7; bases outside the gene matches: 7. CDR1 MNHEY and CDR2 SMNVEV come from the germline V gene (reference sequence). CDR3 size: 16 residues. This chain's CDR3 is CASSLWGQGAWQPQHF. Here the CDR3 DNA reads TGTGCCAGCAGTTTGTGGGGACAGGGGGCCTGGCAGCCCCAGCATTTT.

A few counts support this clone. V gene TRBV29-1 combines with J gene TRBJ1-3; TRBD1 agrees at 7 bases. J lost 2 bases, V lost 4 bases, and 5 bases had no gene match. CDR1 and CDR2 from the germline V gene are SQVTM and ANQGSEA. This CDR3 contains 14 residues. The CDR3 DNA reads as TGCAGCGTTGGTTTAGGGGGCACTGGAAACACCATATATTTT. It yields the protein CSVGLGGTGNTIYF.

The chain combines TRBV7-8 with TRBJ2-3; 9 positions match TRBD2. V was pared by 2 bases and J by 6 bases, with 12 bases of the junction left unmatched. In germline, CDR1 is SGHVS, CDR2 FQNEAQ. The CDR3 spans 17 residues. The CDR3 bases are TGTGCCAGCAGCTTAAGCCCGGGTAGCGGGAGTACGGATACGCAGTATTTT. It translates to CASSLSPGSGSTDTQYF.

V is TRBV19 and J is TRBJ2-5, with 7 nucleotides matching TRBD2. The V segment lost 4 bases and the J segment 0 bases; nucleotides outside the gene matches: 5. Germline loops: CDR1 LNHDA, CDR2 SQIVND (reference sequence). The CDR3 contains 15 residues. CDR3 nucleotide sequence: TGTGCCAGTAGTAACCAGGCGGGAGACCAAGAGACCCAGTACTTC. It is translated as CASSNQAGDQETQYF.

CDR3 bases: TGTGCCAGCAGCTTAGTGACAGGGTCTGCTGAAGCTTTCTTT. Protein product: CASSLVTGSAEAFF. This rearrangement joins TRBV7-6 to TRBJ1-1, with 7 bases fitting TRBD1. The length of the CDR3 is 14 residues. With V trimmed by 1 base and J by 6 bases, 5 bases remained unmatched. In germline, CDR1 is SGHVS, CDR2 FNYEAQ.

This chain links TRBV10-3 with TRBJ2-1, with TRBD2 matching over 9 bases. Per germline, CDR1 ENHRY and CDR2 SYGVKD. V dropped 9 bases and J dropped 15; count of bases not matched to a gene: 9. This CDR3 spans 11 amino acids. The CDR3 here is CAMSSGSIWFF. The CDR3, as DNA: TGTGCCATGAGTAGCGGGAGTATTTGGTTCTTC.

This clone was picked up a small number of times. The V and J genes are TRBV19 and TRBJ2-2, with 9 bases aligning to TRBD2. The CDR3 is 15 amino acids. Trimming removed 10 bases from V and 6 bases from J; junction bases left unmatched: 12. Germline lookup yields CDR1 LNHDA and CDR2 SQIVND (reference sequence). The CDR3 nucleotides are TGTGCCACCGGGGGGGCGGGAGGGAAAGCCGGGGAGCTGTTTTTT. Residues: CATGGAGGKAGELFF.

The rearrangement joins TRBV19 to TRBJ2-3; 7 positions match TRBD2. Germline trimming cut 3 bases from V and 9 bases from J; bases unmatched to any gene: 15. The CDR3 is 16 residues long. The germline gives CDR1 LNHDA, CDR2 SQIVND (reference sequence). The CDR3 region is CASSISDGGEGRTQYF. CDR3 DNA: TGTGCCAGTAGTATCTCGGACGGAGGGGAGGGCCGAACGCAGTATTTT.

V and J are TRBV30 and TRBJ2-7, with unresolved D. The CDR3 is 12 residues long. Germline V gene sequence: CDR1 GTSNPN, CDR2 SVGIG (reference sequence). Trimming took off 2 bases at V and 4 bases at J, with 9 bases between the two ends. DNA of the CDR3: TGTGCCTGGAGTAGGTCGGGTTACGAGCAGTACTTC. Its protein is CAWSRSGYEQYF.

This clone was seen once. CDR3 DNA sequence: TGTGCCTGGAGCCCGGAGGGAAATCAGCCCCAGCATTTT. It encodes CAWSPEGNQPQHF. The V call is TRBV30, the J call TRBJ1-5; no clear D. The CDR3 totals 13 residues. Looked up from germline, CDR1 is GTSNPN and CDR2 is SVGIG (reference sequence). V lost 3 bases, J lost 4 bases, and 10 bases lay in between.

The chain is built from TRBV11-2 and TRBJ2-1, with TRBD2 matching over 11 bases. Trimming removed 3 bases from V and 5 bases from J; junction bases left unmatched: 6. The CDR3 has 16 residues. Germline loops: CDR1 SGHAT, CDR2 FQNNGV. The CDR3 coding sequence is TGTGCCAGCAGCTTCCTAGCGGGAGGACGCCACAATGAGCAGTTCTTC. This sequence encodes CASSFLAGGRHNEQFF.